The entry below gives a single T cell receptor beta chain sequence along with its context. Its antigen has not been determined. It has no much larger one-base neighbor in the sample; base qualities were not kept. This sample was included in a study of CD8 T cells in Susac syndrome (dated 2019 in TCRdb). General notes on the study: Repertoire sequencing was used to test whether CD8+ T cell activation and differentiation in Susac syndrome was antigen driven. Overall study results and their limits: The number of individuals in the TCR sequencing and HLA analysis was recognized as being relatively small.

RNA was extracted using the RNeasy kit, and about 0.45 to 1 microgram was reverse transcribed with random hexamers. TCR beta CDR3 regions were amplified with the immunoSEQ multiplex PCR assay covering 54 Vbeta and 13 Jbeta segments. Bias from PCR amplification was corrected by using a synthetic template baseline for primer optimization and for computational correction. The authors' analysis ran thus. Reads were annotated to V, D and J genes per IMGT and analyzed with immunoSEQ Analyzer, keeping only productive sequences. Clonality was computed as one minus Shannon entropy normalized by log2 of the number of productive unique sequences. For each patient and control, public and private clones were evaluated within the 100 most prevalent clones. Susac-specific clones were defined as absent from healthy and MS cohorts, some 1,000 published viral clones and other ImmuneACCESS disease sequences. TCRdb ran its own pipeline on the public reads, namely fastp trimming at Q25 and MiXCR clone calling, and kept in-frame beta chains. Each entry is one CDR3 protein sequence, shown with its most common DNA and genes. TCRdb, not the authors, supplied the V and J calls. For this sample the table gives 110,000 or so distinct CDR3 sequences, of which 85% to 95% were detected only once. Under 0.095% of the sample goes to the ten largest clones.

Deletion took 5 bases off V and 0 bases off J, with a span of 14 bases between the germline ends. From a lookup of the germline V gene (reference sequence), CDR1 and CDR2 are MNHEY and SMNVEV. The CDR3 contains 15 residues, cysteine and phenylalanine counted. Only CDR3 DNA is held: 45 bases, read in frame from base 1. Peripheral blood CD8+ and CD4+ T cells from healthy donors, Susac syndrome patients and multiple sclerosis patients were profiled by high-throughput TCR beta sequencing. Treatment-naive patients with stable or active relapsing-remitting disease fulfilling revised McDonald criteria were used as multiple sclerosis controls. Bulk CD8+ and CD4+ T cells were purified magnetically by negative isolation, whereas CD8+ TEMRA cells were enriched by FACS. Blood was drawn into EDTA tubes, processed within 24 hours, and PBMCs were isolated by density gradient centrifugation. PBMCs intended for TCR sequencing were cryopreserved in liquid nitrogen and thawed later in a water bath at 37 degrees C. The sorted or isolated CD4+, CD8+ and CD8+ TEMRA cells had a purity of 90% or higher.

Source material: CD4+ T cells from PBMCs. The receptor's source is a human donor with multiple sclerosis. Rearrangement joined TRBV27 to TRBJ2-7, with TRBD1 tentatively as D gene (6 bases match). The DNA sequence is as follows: TGTGCCAGCAGTCTCACAGGGCAAAGCTCCTACGAGCAGTACTTC. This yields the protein CASSLTGQSSYEQYF.